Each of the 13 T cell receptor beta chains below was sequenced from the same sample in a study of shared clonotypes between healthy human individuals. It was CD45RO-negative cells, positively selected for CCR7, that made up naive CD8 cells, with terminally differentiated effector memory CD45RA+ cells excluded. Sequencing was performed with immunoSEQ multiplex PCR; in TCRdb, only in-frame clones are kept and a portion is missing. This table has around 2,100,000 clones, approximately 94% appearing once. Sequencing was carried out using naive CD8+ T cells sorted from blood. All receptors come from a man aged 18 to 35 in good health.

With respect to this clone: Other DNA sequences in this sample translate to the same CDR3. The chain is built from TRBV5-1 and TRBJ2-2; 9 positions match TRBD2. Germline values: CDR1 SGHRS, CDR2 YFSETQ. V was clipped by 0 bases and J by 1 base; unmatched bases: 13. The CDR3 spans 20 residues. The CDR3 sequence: CASSLAWVLEREENTGELFF. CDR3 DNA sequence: TGCGCCAGCAGCTTGGCTTGGGTTCTGGAGCGGGAGGAGAACACCGGGGAGCTGTTTTTT.

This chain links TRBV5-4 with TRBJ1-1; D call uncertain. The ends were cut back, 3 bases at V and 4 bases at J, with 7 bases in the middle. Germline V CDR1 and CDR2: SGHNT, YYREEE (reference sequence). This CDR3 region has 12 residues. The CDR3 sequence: CASSWQGTEAFF. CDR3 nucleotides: TGTGCCAGCAGCTGGCAAGGCACTGAAGCTTTCTTT.

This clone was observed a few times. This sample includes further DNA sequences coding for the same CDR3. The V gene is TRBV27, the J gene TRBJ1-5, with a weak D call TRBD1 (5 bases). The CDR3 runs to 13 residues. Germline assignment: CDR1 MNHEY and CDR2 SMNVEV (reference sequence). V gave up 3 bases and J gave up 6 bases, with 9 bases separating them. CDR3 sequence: CASSLGVGQPQHF. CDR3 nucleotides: TGTGCCAGCAGTTTGGGGGTCGGTCAGCCCCAGCATTTT.

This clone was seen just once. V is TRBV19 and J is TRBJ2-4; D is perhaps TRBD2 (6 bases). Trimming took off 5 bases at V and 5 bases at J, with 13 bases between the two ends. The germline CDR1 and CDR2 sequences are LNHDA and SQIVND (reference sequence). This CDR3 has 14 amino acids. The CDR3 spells CASSHGGVQNIQYF. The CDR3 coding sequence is TGTGCCAGTAGTCACGGAGGGGTGCAAAACATTCAGTACTTC.

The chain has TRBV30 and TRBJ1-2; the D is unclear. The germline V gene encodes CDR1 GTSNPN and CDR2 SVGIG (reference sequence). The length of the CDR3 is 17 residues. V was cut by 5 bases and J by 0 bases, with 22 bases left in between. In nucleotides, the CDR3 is TGTGCCTGGTCCGACGCTAGTGAAAAATCTTCTAACTATGGCTACACCTTC. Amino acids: CAWSDASEKSSNYGYTF.

This CDR3 is CASSLPWTTSGPEQYF. The CDR3 DNA sequence: TGTGCCAGCAGCTTGCCCTGGACAACTAGCGGCCCCGAGCAGTACTTC. This chain connects TRBV5-8 to TRBJ2-7, with 8 nucleotides matching TRBD2. Germline values: CDR1 SGHTS, CDR2 YDEGEE. The CDR3 covers 16 residues. V was pared by 1 base and J by 6 bases, with 12 bases of the junction left unmatched.

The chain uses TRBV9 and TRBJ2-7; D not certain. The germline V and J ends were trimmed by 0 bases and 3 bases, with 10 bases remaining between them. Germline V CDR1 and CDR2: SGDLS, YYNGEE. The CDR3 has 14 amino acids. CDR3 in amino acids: CASSVASQDYEQYF. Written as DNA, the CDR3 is TGTGCCAGCAGCGTAGCTTCGCAAGACTACGAGCAGTACTTC.

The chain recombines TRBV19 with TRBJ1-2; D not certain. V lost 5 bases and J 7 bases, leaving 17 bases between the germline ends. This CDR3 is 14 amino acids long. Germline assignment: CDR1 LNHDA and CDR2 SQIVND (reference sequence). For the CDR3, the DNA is TGTGCCAGTAGTCCCGGCGCAGGCCTAATTGGCTACACCTTC. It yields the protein CASSPGAGLIGYTF.

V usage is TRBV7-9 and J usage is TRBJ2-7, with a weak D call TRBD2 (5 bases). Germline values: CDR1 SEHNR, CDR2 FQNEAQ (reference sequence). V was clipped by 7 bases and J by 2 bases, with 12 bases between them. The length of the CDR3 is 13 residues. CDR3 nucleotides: TGTGCCAGCACCCGCGGACTGACCTACGAGCAGTACTTC. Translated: CASTRGLTYEQYF.

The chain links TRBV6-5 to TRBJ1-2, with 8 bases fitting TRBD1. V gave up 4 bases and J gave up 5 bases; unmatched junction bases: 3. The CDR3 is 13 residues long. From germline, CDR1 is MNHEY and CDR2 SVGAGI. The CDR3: CASSFWTGYGYTF. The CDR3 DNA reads TGTGCCAGCAGTTTTTGGACAGGGTATGGCTACACCTTC.

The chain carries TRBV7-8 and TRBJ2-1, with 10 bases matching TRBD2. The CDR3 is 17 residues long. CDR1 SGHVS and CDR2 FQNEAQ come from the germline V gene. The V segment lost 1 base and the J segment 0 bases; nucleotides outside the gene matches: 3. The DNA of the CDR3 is TGTGCCAGCAGCTTAGGAGCGGGAGGGTTCTCCTACAATGAGCAGTTCTTC. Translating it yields CASSLGAGGFSYNEQFF.

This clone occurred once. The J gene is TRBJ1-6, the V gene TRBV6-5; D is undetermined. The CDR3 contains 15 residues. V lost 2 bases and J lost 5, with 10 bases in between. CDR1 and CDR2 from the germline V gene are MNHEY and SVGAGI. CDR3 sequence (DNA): TGTGCCAGCAGTTACAGGGAAGGCCATAATTCACCCCTCCACTTT. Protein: CASSYREGHNSPLHF.

CDR3 amino acids: CASSRQQGYEQYF. The CDR3, as DNA: TGCGCCAGCAGCCGCCAGCAGGGATACGAGCAGTACTTC. This chain connects TRBV4-1 to TRBJ2-7; D is perhaps TRBD1 (5 bases). This CDR3 is built from 13 residues. Trimming shortened V by 4 bases and J by 4 bases, and 11 bases separated the two germline ends. CDR1 MGHRA and CDR2 YSYEKL come from the germline V gene.